Shown below are 20 T cell receptor beta chains from a single sample sequenced in a study of OX40 agonist ivuxolimab in advanced cancers. Clones were read by immunoSEQ multiplex PCR, and TCRdb kept only the in-frame ones, dropping some. The data contain 40,000 to 65,000 clones, about 88% of them singletons. Sequencing used CD4+ or CD8+ T cells sorted from blood, obtained in a trial of the OX40 agonist ivuxolimab. The receptor set was obtained from an adult with an advanced solid tumor such as melanoma, head and neck, liver or kidney cancer.

The rearrangement joins TRBV15 to TRBJ1-1, with D possibly TRBD1 on 6 matching bases. CDR3 length: 15 amino acids. Germline V lookup: CDR1 LNHNV, CDR2 YYDKDF (reference sequence). Trimming shortened V by 0 bases and J by 4 bases, and 12 bases separated the two germline ends. In nucleotides, the CDR3 is TGTGCCACCAGCAGAGAAGGGGGGGCGAGCACTGAAGCTTTCTTT. It is translated as CATSREGGASTEAFF.

This chain joins TRBV5-4 and TRBJ2-1, with D maybe TRBD2 (7 bases). V was clipped by 4 bases and J by 0 bases, with 17 bases between them. The CDR3 has 17 amino acids. Germline-derived CDR1 and CDR2 are SGHNT and YYREEE (reference sequence). CDR3 sequence: CASSPAAGAGSYNEQFF. For the CDR3, the DNA is TGTGCCAGCAGCCCCGCGGCGGGGGCGGGCTCCTACAATGAGCAGTTCTTC.

The rearrangement uses TRBV28 and TRBJ1-1; 9 bases line up with TRBD1. The V gene's germline CDR1 is MDHEN and CDR2 SYDVKM. The CDR3 is made up of 14 amino acids. V lost 6 bases and J lost 7; bases outside the gene matches: 9. The CDR3: CASSTGGAGNEAFF. The CDR3 DNA sequence: TGTGCCAGCAGCACAGGGGGCGCGGGAAATGAAGCTTTCTTT.

The sample holds one count of this clone. J is TRBJ1-5 and V is TRBV6-6; 8 bases map to TRBD1. CDR3 length equals 15 residues. J lost 7 bases, V lost 2 bases, and 7 bases had no gene match. Germline CDR1 reads MNHNY; CDR2 reads SVGAGI (reference sequence). CDR3: CASSYRQGAGQPQHF. The CDR3 region has the DNA TGTGCCAGCAGTTACCGGCAGGGGGCAGGGCAGCCCCAGCATTTT.

This clone was seen once. The chain carries TRBV30 and TRBJ1-1, with D maybe TRBD1 (6 bases). Germline loops: CDR1 GTSNPN, CDR2 SVGIG (reference sequence). The CDR3 sequence is 11 residues long. V lost 3 bases to trimming and J lost 11 bases, with 13 bases between them. CDR3 sequence: CAWSDQGWAFF. The CDR3 nucleotides are TGTGCCTGGAGCGACCAGGGGTGGGCTTTCTTT.

This clone came up a few times. This chain joins TRBV30 and TRBJ1-5; 7 positions match TRBD1. The germline V gene has CDR1 GTSNPN and CDR2 SVGIG (reference sequence). The CDR3 has 14 amino acids. The ends lost 3 bases at V and 0 bases at J; junction bases unmatched: 2. The CDR3 DNA reads TGTGCCTGGAGGGGACAGTCTAGCAATCAGCCCCAGCATTTT. Protein product: CAWRGQSSNQPQHF.

The V gene is TRBV4-1, the J gene TRBJ1-2; 9 bases agree with TRBD1. V shed 1 base, J shed 8 bases, and the junction held 5 bases outside the gene matches. Germline-derived CDR1 and CDR2 are MGHRA and YSYEKL. CDR3 size: 14 residues. The CDR3 nucleotides read TGCGCCAGCAGCCAAGGACAGGGGGTATACGGCTACACCTTC. As protein: CASSQGQGVYGYTF.

The rearrangement uses TRBV10-3 and TRBJ1-3; D is unclear. Deletions cut 5 bases from V and 0 bases from J, with 17 bases between. From germline, CDR1 is ENHRY and CDR2 SYGVKD. The CDR3 spans 17 residues. The CDR3 bases are TGTGCCATCAGTTCCAGGACGGTCCTAAGCTCTGGAAACACCATATATTTT. Translating it yields CAISSRTVLSSGNTIYF.

The V call is TRBV7-9, the J call TRBJ2-1; TRBD2 aligns across 10 bases. Germline trimming cut 1 base from V and 8 bases from J; bases unmatched to any gene: 11. Germline CDR1 and CDR2: SEHNR and FQNEAQ (reference sequence). The CDR3 length is 17 residues. The CDR3 sequence: CASSLGSLAGTGDEQFF. In nucleotides, the CDR3 is TGTGCCAGCAGCTTAGGTTCACTAGCGGGAACGGGGGATGAGCAGTTCTTC.

This clone was observed a few times. This sample includes further DNA sequences coding for the same CDR3. The chain has TRBV5-1 and TRBJ1-1; 9 positions agree with TRBD1. This CDR3 comprises 13 residues. Germline V CDR1 and CDR2: SGHRS, YFSETQ. The trim removed 4 bases at V and 4 bases at J, leaving 2 bases unmatched. CDR3 coding DNA: TGCGCCAGCAGCAAGGACAGGGGCACTGAAGCTTTCTTT. Its protein product is CASSKDRGTEAFF.

CDR3 DNA sequence: TGTGCCAGTAGGAGGGGCCAGGACGACTATGGCTACACCTTC. Its protein product is CASRRGQDDYGYTF. V gene TRBV19 combines with J gene TRBJ1-2; TRBD1 is a possible D gene (5 bases). V was clipped by 6 bases and J by 3 bases, with 14 bases between them. The germline V gene encodes CDR1 LNHDA and CDR2 SQIVND (reference sequence). This CDR3 comprises 14 residues.

This clone occurred once. The CDR3 DNA reads as TGTGCCAGTATCCCTGACAGGGGGTATAGCAATCAGCCCCAGCATTTT. Translating gives CASIPDRGYSNQPQHF. This sequence joins TRBV19 and TRBJ1-5; 9 bases line up with TRBD1. J was trimmed by 0 bases and V by 7 bases; bases with no gene match: 7. This CDR3 contains 16 residues. CDR1 and CDR2 from the germline V gene are LNHDA and SQIVND (reference sequence).

Written as DNA, the CDR3 is TGCGCCAGCAGCTTGCGGACTAGCGGATACAATGAGCAGTTCTTC. Encoded protein: CASSLRTSGYNEQFF. The chain carries TRBV5-1 and TRBJ2-1, with 10 bases identical to TRBD2. The germline gives CDR1 SGHRS, CDR2 YFSETQ. This CDR3 is 15 amino acids long. The V gene end was trimmed by 1 base and the J gene end by 4 bases; junction bases not matched to a gene: 2.

This clone was counted a single time. This rearrangement joins TRBV9 to TRBJ2-7, with 7 bases that match TRBD1. The trim removed 4 bases at V and 3 bases at J, leaving 4 bases unmatched. The CDR3 loop spans 13 amino acids. Germline values: CDR1 SGDLS, CDR2 YYNGEE. The CDR3 nucleotides read TGTGCCAGCAGCCCGGGACAGATCTACGAGCAGTACTTC. Its translation is CASSPGQIYEQYF.

The chain couples TRBV7-9 to TRBJ2-1, with 9 bases fitting TRBD2. V was clipped by 4 bases and J by 0 bases; unmatched bases: 4. CDR1 and CDR2 from the germline V gene are SEHNR and FQNEAQ (reference sequence). CDR3 length equals 16 residues. The DNA for the CDR3 is TGTGCCAGCAGCTCCCTTAGCGGGAGCTCCTACAATGAGCAGTTCTTC. This sequence encodes CASSSLSGSSYNEQFF.

This chain links TRBV5-1 with TRBJ2-2; 12 bases are shared with TRBD1. Germline trimming cut 5 bases from V and 2 bases from J; bases unmatched to any gene: 7. From germline, CDR1 is SGHRS and CDR2 YFSETQ. The CDR3 is 17 amino acids. The DNA of the CDR3 is TGCGCCAGCAGGGGGACAGGGGGCGTAGGAAACACCGGGGAGCTGTTTTTT. The encoded protein is CASRGTGGVGNTGELFF.

The chain couples TRBV14 to TRBJ1-5; no firm D call. V lost 4 bases and J lost 11, with 15 bases in between. The CDR3 extends over 13 amino acids. Germline CDR1 and CDR2: SGHDN and FVKESK. This CDR3 reads CASSRAVGGTQHF. As DNA, the CDR3 is TGTGCCAGCAGCCGAGCCGTGGGTGGGACCCAGCATTTT. The full variable domain, rest sourced from reference TRBV14 and TRBJ1-5, is EAGVTQFPSHSVIEKGQTVTLRCDPISGHDNLYWYRRVMGKEIKFLLHFVKESKQDESGMPNNRFLAERTGGTYSTLKVQPAELEDSGVYFCASSRAVGGTQHFGDGTRLSIL.

V is TRBV6-5 and J is TRBJ1-3, with 7 bases fitting TRBD1. This CDR3 is built from 14 residues. The trim removed 5 bases at V and 2 bases at J, leaving 3 bases unmatched. CDR1 is MNHEY, CDR2 SVGAGI, per germline. CDR3 protein: CASSRDSPGNTIYF. In DNA, the CDR3 is TGTGCCAGCAGTCGGGACAGTCCTGGAAACACCATATATTTT.

The rearrangement joins TRBV4-1 to TRBJ2-7; the match to TRBD2 covers 9 bases. The ends lost 4 bases at V and 7 bases at J; junction bases unmatched: 20. Germline lookup yields CDR1 MGHRA and CDR2 YSYEKL. The CDR3 runs to 18 residues. CDR3 protein: CASSPQASGAPSTGEQYF. The CDR3 DNA reads as TGCGCCAGCAGCCCACAGGCTAGCGGGGCCCCCTCCACGGGGGAGCAGTACTTC.

This rearrangement joins TRBV10-3 to TRBJ2-7, with 9 bases fitting TRBD2. Per the germline V gene, CDR1 is ENHRY and CDR2 is SYGVKD. Trimming at V came to 4 bases and at J to 2 bases, leaving 18 bases not matched to a gene. This CDR3 contains 19 residues. This CDR3 reads CAISAFRTAGTSNAYEQYF. The CDR3 nucleotides read TGTGCCATCAGTGCCTTCCGGACAGCTGGGACTAGCAATGCCTACGAGCAGTACTTC.